Below, 3 T cell receptor beta chains from the same sample are listed, as sequenced in a study of T cell responses to AZD1222 COVID-19 vaccine. Produced via immunoSEQ multiplex PCR; TCRdb's table is partial and in-frame only. The profile shows 150,000 to 200,000 clones, just over 90% of them singletons. The input for sequencing was peripheral blood, taken 28 days after the second AZD1222 dose. The receptors were gathered from an adult who received the AZD1222 COVID-19 vaccine.

This clone was counted a few times. This sample also contains other DNA sequences that code for the same CDR3. DNA for the CDR3: TGTGCCAGCAGCAGGGGACACGAGAACACTGAAGCTTTCTTT. It specifies CASSRGHENTEAFF. The chain employs TRBV5-4 and TRBJ1-1; D is possibly TRBD1 (6 bases). CDR1 and CDR2 from the germline V gene are SGHNT and YYREEE (reference sequence). Trimming left V 4 bases short and J 1 base short, with 11 bases between. CDR3 length equals 14 residues. The full variable domain, with the rest looked up from reference TRBV5-4 and TRBJ1-1, is ETGVTQSPTHLIKTRGQQVTLRCSSQSGHNTVSWYQQALGQGPQFIFQYYREEENGRGNFPPRFSGLQFPNYSSELNVNALELDDSALYLCASSRGHENTEAFFGQGTRLTVV.

This chain joins TRBV6-5 and TRBJ2-2; perhaps TRBD2 as D (6 bases). Looked up from germline, CDR1 is MNHEY and CDR2 is SVGAGI. The germline V and J ends were trimmed by 3 bases and 2 bases, with 13 bases remaining between them. The CDR3 runs to 16 residues. DNA for the CDR3: TGTGCCAGCAGTTATAGCTGGGGGGTCAACACCGGGGAGCTGTTTTTT. Its translation: CASSYSWGVNTGELFF.

The chain links TRBV4-2 to TRBJ2-7, with unresolved D. Germline loops: CDR1 LGHNA, CDR2 YNFKEQ. The CDR3 sequence is 13 residues long. V dropped 1 base and J dropped 1 base, with 5 bases sitting between them. CDR3 loop: CASSQGGSYEQYF. The CDR3 nucleotides read TGTGCCAGCAGCCAAGGGGGTTCCTACGAGCAGTACTTC.